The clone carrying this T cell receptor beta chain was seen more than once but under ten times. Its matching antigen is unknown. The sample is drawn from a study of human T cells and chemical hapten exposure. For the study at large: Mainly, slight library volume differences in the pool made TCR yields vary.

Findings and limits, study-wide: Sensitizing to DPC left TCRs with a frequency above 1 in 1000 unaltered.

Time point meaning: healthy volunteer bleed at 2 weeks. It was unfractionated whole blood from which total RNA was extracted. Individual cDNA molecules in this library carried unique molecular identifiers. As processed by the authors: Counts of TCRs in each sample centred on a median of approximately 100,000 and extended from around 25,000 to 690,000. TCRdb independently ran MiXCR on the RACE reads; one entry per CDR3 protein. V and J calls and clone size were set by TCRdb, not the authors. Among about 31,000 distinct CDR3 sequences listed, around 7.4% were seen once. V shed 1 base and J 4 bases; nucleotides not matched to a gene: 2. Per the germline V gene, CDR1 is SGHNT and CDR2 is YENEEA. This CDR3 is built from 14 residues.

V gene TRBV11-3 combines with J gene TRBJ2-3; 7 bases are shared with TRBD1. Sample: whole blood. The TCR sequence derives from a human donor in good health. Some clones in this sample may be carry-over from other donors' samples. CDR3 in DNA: TGTGCCAGCAGCTTAGGTACAGGGGCAGATACGCAGTATTTT. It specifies CASSLGTGADTQYF.